The present T cell receptor beta chain was sequenced within a study of blood T cell repertoires in COVID-19 (dated by TCRdb to between 2020 and 2021). Background on the whole study: Samples covering the acute and convalescent phases of COVID-19 were provided by collaborators in the United States, Italy and Spain. The material from the prospective study consisted of cDNA or gDNA derived from T cells, B-cell-depleted T cells, or PBMCs. Subjects who had been exposed to COVID-19, were actively infected with it, or had recovered from it provided the deeply sampled blood TCRbeta repertoires that made up the dataset. The repertoires were released in a freely available public database meant as a resource for research on the immune response to SARS-CoV-2. The samples were drawn from two sources: the first 160 participants of the ongoing ImmuneRACE study, and over 1,000 subjects contributed by 6 global collaborators. The sample metadata nearly always contained a de-identified subject ID, COVID-19 status, age in years and sex. Where HLA class I and class II types were available, the types were taken from metadata supplied by the sample provider, not from assay-based typing.

Paper-wide results and their limitations: Clinical and demographic metadata were provided uncurated, with the amount varying by source and participant.

TCRbeta CDR3 regions were amplified from genomic DNA using the immunoSEQ Assay, a bias-controlled multiplex PCR. For the original study's pipeline: The number of nucleated cells in each sample was estimated from the amplification of reference gene primers within the assay. To quantify the absolute abundance of each unique TCRbeta CDR3 rearrangement, sequence reads were collapsed and filtered. For each sample, productive Simpson clonality was calculated as the square root of Simpson's diversity index across productive rearrangements. The immuneACCESS repertoire file appears here via TCRdb, limited to in-frame rearrangements. These files lack a portion of the clones; in checked studies, under half of the deficit traces to unresolved V genes, and the cause of the others is not known. Clonal size and the V and J genes are those of that table, whereas D and trimming came from the DNA. The sample records 300,000 or so clones, about nine tenths of which are singletons. The top ten constitute about 9.4% of the sample.

Based on the germline V gene, the CDR1 and CDR2 sequences are MDHEN and SYDVKM. The junction shows trimming of 3 bases on V and 4 bases on J, and the gene matches do not reach 21 bases of it. CDR3 length: 20 amino acids, cysteine to phenylalanine. The CDR3 DNA has 60 bases and is translated from base 1. In the prospective study, participants were about 18 to 95 years old, resided in under 30 geographic areas of the United States, and were enrolled through a virtual design. In the prospective study, participants were assigned to cohorts based on the clinical history participants reported in a screening survey and a study questionnaire. ImmuneRACE Cohort 3 recovered participants were defined by two consecutive negative NP/OP PCR tests, healthcare professional clearance, or symptom resolution. In the prospective study, mobile phlebotomists collected whole blood, serum and a nasopharyngeal or oropharyngeal swab from each participant. Additional blood draws and questionnaires over an approximately two-month period could optionally be provided by prospective study participants. Prospective study blood samples were shipped either frozen or at room temperature before DNA extraction.

To note about this clone: Its specific antigen is unknown. No base qualities exist here, and no much larger clone lies one base off it.

The chain joins TRBV28 to TRBJ1-3, and 7 junction bases match TRBD1. Sequenced input: PBMCs or T cells enriched from blood (not recorded which). The TCR sequence derives from a woman aged 18 to 35 who had recovered from COVID-19. The DNA reads TGTGCCAGCAGTTTCGACAGCGCTTACGGACAGGTTTTTATAGGAAACACCATATATTTT. This sequence encodes CASSFDSAYGQVFIGNTIYF.